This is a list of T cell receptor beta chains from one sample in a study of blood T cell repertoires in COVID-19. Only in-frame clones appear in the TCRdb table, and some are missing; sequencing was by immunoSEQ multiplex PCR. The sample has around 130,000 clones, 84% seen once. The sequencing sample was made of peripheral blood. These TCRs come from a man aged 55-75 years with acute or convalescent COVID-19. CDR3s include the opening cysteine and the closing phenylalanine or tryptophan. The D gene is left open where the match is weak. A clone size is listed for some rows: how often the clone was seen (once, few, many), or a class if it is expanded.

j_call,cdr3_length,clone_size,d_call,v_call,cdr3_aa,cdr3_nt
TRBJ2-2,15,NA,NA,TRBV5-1,CASTPETANTGELFF,TGCGCCAGCACCCCCGAGACAGCGAACACCGGGGAGCTGTTTTTT
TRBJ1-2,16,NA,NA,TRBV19,CASIGRAPGIVSGYTF,TGTGCCAGTATCGGCAGGGCGCCGGGTATAGTAAGTGGCTACACCTTC
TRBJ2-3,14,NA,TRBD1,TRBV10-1,CASSRGQGTDTQYF,TGCGCCAGCAGTCGAGGACAGGGAACAGATACGCAGTATTTT
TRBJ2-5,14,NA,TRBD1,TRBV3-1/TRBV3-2,CASSLQGLGETQYF,TGTGCCAGCAGCCTACAGGGGCTGGGGGAGACCCAGTACTTC
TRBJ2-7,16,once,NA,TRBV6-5,CASSLGQGAGDYEQYF,TGTGCCAGCAGTTTGGGGCAGGGGGCGGGGGACTACGAGCAGTACTTC
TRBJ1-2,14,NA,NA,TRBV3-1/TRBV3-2,CASKSWGGDYGYTF,TGTGCCAGCAAATCCTGGGGGGGTGACTATGGCTACACCTTC
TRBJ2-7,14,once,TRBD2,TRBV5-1,CASSLSGRVGEQYF,TGCGCCAGCAGCTTAAGCGGGAGGGTGGGCGAGCAGTACTTC
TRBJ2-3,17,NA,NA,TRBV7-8,CASSLVFGGPSTDTQYF,TGTGCCAGCAGTTTAGTGTTCGGGGGACCATCCACAGATACGCAGTATTTT
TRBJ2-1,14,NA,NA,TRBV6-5,CASSYSAGRNEQFF,TGTGCCAGCAGTTACTCGGCAGGGAGGAATGAGCAGTTCTTC
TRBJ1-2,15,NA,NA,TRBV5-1,CASSLVGGEAYGYTF,TGCGCCAGCAGCTTGGTGGGTGGGGAGGCCTATGGCTACACCTTC
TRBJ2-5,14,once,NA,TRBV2,CASSVLGAQETQYF,TGTGCCAGCAGTGTATTAGGGGCCCAAGAGACCCAGTACTTC
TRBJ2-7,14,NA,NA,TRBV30,CAWRGRDTTYEQYF,TGTGCCTGGAGGGGGAGGGACACCACCTACGAGCAGTACTTC
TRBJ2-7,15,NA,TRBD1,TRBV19,CASSFSRDSHYEQYF,TGTGCCAGTAGTTTTTCCCGGGACAGCCACTACGAGCAGTACTTC
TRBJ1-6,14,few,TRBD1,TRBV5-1,CASSRDRVDSPLHF,TGCGCCAGCAGCCGGGACAGGGTCGATTCACCCCTCCACTTT
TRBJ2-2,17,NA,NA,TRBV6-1,CASSEEVRGTNTGELFF,TGTGCCAGCAGTGAAGAGGTCCGGGGGACGAACACCGGGGAGCTGTTTTTT
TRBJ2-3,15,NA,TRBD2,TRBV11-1,CASSLGGGASDTQYF,TGTGCCAGCAGCTTGGGCGGGGGGGCCTCAGATACGCAGTATTTT
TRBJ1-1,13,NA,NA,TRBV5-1,CASSLAPDTEAFF,TGCGCCAGCAGCTTGGCCCCAGACACTGAAGCTTTCTTT
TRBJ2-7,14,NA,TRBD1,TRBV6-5,CATNPTGGPYEQYF,TGTGCCACCAACCCGACAGGGGGTCCCTACGAGCAGTACTTC
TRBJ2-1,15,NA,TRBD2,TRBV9,CASSATGTTYNEQFF,TGTGCCAGCAGTGCCACCGGGACTACCTACAATGAGCAGTTCTTC
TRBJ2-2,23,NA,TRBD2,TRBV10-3,CAINGRMFPSGRAKRANTGELFF,TGTGCCATCAATGGCCGCATGTTTCCTAGCGGGAGGGCCAAACGTGCGAACACCGGGGAGCTGTTTTTT
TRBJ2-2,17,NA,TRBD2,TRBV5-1,CASSPRTSGRKTGELFF,TGCGCCAGCAGCCCTAGGACTAGCGGGAGAAAAACCGGGGAGCTGTTTTTT
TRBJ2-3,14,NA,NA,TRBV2,CASSVRGRADTQYF,TGTGCCAGCAGTGTCAGGGGCAGGGCCGATACGCAGTATTTT
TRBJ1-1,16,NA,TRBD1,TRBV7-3,CASSFSGQGGRTEAFF,TGTGCCAGCAGCTTCTCCGGACAGGGTGGGCGCACTGAAGCTTTCTTT
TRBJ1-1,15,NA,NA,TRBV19,CASSIQEVRATEAFF,TGTGCCAGTAGTATTCAGGAGGTCCGGGCCACTGAAGCTTTCTTT
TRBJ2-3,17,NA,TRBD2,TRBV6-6,CASSPSHSGTNTDTQYF,TGTGCCAGCAGTCCCTCCCACTCCGGGACTAACACAGATACGCAGTATTTT
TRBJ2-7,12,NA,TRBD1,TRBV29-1,CSGGTGDYEQYF,TGCAGCGGAGGGACAGGGGACTACGAGCAGTACTTC
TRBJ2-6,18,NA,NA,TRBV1,CTSSQSGGPFPGANVLTF,TGCACCAGCAGCCAATCAGGGGGCCCATTCCCTGGGGCCAACGTCCTGACTTTC
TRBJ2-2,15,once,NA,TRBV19,CASSIRQGNTGELFF,TGTGCCAGTAGTATTCGGCAGGGGAACACCGGGGAGCTGTTTTTT
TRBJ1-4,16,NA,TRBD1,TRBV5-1,CASSLGQGATNEKLFF,TGCGCCAGCAGCTTGGGACAGGGGGCGACTAATGAAAAACTGTTTTTT
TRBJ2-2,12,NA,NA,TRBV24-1,CATGSGTGELFF,TGTGCCACCGGAAGCGGGACCGGGGAGCTGTTTTTT
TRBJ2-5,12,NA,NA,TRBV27,CASSPIGETQYF,TGTGCCAGCAGCCCCATCGGAGAGACCCAGTACTTC
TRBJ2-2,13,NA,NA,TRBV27,CASSLELTGELFF,TGTGCCAGCAGTTTAGAGCTCACCGGGGAGCTGTTTTTT
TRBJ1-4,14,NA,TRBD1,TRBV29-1,CSVGRQGQREKLFF,TGCAGCGTGGGTCGACAGGGTCAGCGTGAAAAACTGTTTTTT
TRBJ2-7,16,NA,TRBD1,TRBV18,CASSPTGTGGSYEQYF,TGTGCCAGCTCACCTACCGGGACAGGGGGCTCCTACGAGCAGTACTTC
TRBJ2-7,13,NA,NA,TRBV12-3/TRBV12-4,CASSSRDSYEQYF,TGTGCCAGCAGTAGCAGGGATTCCTACGAGCAGTACTTC
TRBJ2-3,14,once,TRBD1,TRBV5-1,CASSLEGAPDTQYF,TGCGCCAGCAGCTTGGAGGGGGCGCCGGATACGCAGTATTTT
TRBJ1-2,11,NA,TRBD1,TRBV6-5,CATPTGFGYTF,TGTGCCACCCCGACAGGGTTTGGCTACACCTTC
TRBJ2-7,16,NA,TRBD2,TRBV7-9,CASSLDGASGVDEQYF,TGTGCCAGCAGCTTAGATGGGGCTAGCGGGGTCGACGAGCAGTACTTC
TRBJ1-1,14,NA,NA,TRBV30,CAWREPPGNTEAFF,TGTGCCTGGAGGGAACCACCAGGGAACACTGAAGCTTTCTTT
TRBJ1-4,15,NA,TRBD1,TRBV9,CASSAHRGQNEKLFF,TGTGCCAGCAGCGCCCACAGGGGCCAAAATGAAAAACTGTTTTTT
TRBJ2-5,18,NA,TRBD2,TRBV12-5,CASGLGMTSSNIQETQYF,TGTGCTAGTGGTTTGGGGATGACTAGCAGTAATATCCAAGAGACCCAGTACTTC
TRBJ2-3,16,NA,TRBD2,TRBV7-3,CASSPGTTPSTDTQYF,TGTGCCAGCAGCCCCGGGACTACCCCTAGCACAGATACGCAGTATTTT
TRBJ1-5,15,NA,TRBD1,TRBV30,CAWGSRTGGRQPQHF,TGTGCCTGGGGATCCAGGACAGGGGGCAGACAGCCCCAGCATTTT
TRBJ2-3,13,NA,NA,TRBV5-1,CASSKPGSDTQYF,TGCGCCAGCAGCAAACCAGGGTCGGATACGCAGTATTTT
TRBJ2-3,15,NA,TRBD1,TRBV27,CASSRGQGSTDTQYF,TGTGCCAGCAGCCGAGGACAGGGGAGCACAGATACGCAGTATTTT
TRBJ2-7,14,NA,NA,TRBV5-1,CASSLLVNSYEQYF,TGCGCCAGCAGCTTGTTAGTTAATTCCTACGAGCAGTACTTC
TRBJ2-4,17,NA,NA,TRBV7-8,CASSLALTGVPKNIQYF,TGTGCCAGCAGCTTAGCGCTGACGGGAGTGCCCAAAAACATTCAGTACTTC
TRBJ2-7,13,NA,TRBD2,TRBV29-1,CSVAAGATYEQYF,TGCAGCGTTGCTGCGGGAGCAACCTACGAGCAGTACTTC